This TCR beta chain was captured in a study of shared clonotypes between healthy human individuals (dated by TCRdb to 2019 to 2021). At the level of the whole study: A couple of women and three men aged 18 to 49 years were included in the cohort. To estimate repertoire size and how much clonotypes are shared between individuals, the study performed deep sequencing of blood TCR repertoires from 4 to 6 healthy adults. Libraries were prepared and TCR repertoires were sequenced by different laboratories using diverse techniques, in order to increase sequencing depth and limit assay-specific biases. Each donor's leukapheresis produced roughly between roughly 0.85 and 9.5 billion PBMCs. For each donor, three plates each were used for CD4 naive and CD4 memory, two plates were used for CD8 naive, and one plate was used for CD8 memory.

Using the deep immunoSEQ assay, TCR CDR3 regions were amplified from genomic DNA by multiplex PCR. Genomic DNA extracted from each cell subset was distributed evenly over all wells of several immunoSEQ 96-well plates, and each plate served as one replicate. For sorted subsets, each replicate PCR was loaded with 150 to 250 ng genomic DNA, equivalent to 32,000 or so T cell genomes. Purified libraries were measured with a Qubit 3.0 fluorometer, size-checked on a Bioanalyzer 2100, and measured again with the KAPA Library Quantification kit. A separate single-read 150-cycle Illumina NextSeq 550 flow cell was used to sequence each immunoSEQ 96-well plate. In the original analysis: Because only junctional sequences without quality scores were contained in the immunoSEQ output, filtering matching that applied to full-length reads could not be performed. Sequences were annotated with PyIR, a Python wrapper for IgBLAST v1.9, using IMGT germline references to assign V/J genes and CDR3. Reads with weak V/J assignments (E-value above 1e-6), missing CDR3, stop codons, out-of-frame junctions, or ambiguous translated residues were removed. V3J clonotypes were defined as sequences sharing the same inferred V gene, J gene, and CDR3 amino acid sequence. Percentage overlap between repertoires was calculated by dividing the number of shared unique clonotypes by the size of the smaller repertoire. RTK rarefaction, the Chao1 estimator, and Recon v2.1 estimates of unobserved clonotypes were used to assess repertoire richness. For all TCRbeta clonotypes obtained by the gDNA method from a few donors, generation probabilities were computed with OLGA. In its TCRdb copy, this immuneACCESS table keeps in-frame sequences only and misses some clones. Where compared with another copy, unresolved V genes explain less than half of these, and the others have no known cause. V and J calls and clone size are given by that table; D and trimming were obtained from the DNA. In this sample the table shows around 1,000,000 clones, approximately 80% of which occur a single time. The top ten constitute 0.85% to 1% of the sample.

General findings and caveats noted by the study authors: Estimated clonotype richness was generally larger for naive than for memory subsets. Based on pairwise subsampling, the degree of clonotype sharing among donors was expected to be affected by sequencing depth. Sampling was limited to blood, and TCR repertoires in tissue likely differ from TCR repertoires in blood. Because the study included only a small number of donors, the genetic and exposure-history diversity represented was limited. When a handful of donors were compared, the shared fraction of clonotypes was 5% to 6.5% for naive CD4, about 4% for naive CD8, 2.3% for memory CD4, and less than 0.5% for memory CD8. Higher generation probabilities were observed for clonotypes shared by all four sorted-subset donors than for non-shared clonotypes. Rarefaction of sorted-subset datasets indicated incomplete sequencing despite the large sequencing depth.

As to this clone: Its antigen is still unknown. No much larger clonotype is one base removed from it; base qualities were not supplied.

The donors were healthy, HIV-negative adults with no recently reported acute infections or vaccinations. Every donor was a Caucasian adult residing in Nashville, Tennessee, USA. CD4+ T cells were enriched through magnetic negative selection, after which naive cells were positively selected on CD45RA and the remaining negative fraction served as the memory subset. After blood collection by leukapheresis, PBMCs were isolated using Ficoll-Histopaque density gradient centrifugation and then cryopreserved in the vapor phase of liquid nitrogen. Analytical flow cytometry was used to check the purity and quantity of each magnetically sorted T cell population. Genomic DNA was isolated from each sorted fraction and quantified by UV absorbance on a Nanodrop 2000c. Trimming costs V 5 bases and J 0 bases, and their ends lie 12 bases apart. From cysteine to phenylalanine, the CDR3 is 15 amino acids long. Only the CDR3 portion is preserved as DNA: 45 bases, with reading frame beginning at the first base. CDR1 and CDR2 are read off the germline V gene as SGHRS and YFSETQ.

Sequenced: memory CD4+ T cells from PBMCs. The cell subset or site label, as the study defines it: CD45RA-negative fraction. The origin of this receptor is a man aged 18 to 35 in good health. Some clones in this sample may be carry-over from other donors' samples. This sequence uses TRBV5-1 and TRBJ1-3, with TRBD1 perhaps the D gene, on 6 matching bases. The DNA reads TGCGCCAGCAGATCGGACAGTAGCTCTGGAAACACCATATATTTT. It is translated as CASRSDSSSGNTIYF.